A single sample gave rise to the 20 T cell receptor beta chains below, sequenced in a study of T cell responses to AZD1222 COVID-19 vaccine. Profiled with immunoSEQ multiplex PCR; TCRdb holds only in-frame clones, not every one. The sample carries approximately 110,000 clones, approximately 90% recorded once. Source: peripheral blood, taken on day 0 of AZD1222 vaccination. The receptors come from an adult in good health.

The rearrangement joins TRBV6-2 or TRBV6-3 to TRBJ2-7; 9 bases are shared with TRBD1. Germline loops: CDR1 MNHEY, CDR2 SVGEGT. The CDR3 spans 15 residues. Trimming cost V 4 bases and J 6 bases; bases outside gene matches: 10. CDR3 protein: CASSFTWTGVSEQYF. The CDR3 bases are TGTGCCAGCAGTTTCACCTGGACAGGGGTGAGCGAGCAGTACTTC.

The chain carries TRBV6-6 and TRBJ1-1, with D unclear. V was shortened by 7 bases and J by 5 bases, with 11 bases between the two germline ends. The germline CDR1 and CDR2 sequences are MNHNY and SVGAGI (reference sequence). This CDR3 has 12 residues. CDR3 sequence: CASKAGPTEAFF. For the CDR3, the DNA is TGTGCCAGCAAGGCAGGTCCAACTGAAGCTTTCTTT.

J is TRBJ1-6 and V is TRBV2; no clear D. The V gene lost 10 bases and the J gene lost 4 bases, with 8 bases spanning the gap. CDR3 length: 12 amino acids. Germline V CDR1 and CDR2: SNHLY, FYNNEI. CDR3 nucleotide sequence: TGTGCCACCAAATTTTATAATTCACCCCTCCACTTT. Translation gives CATKFYNSPLHF.

As DNA, the CDR3 is TGTGCCAGCAGTGAAGCGGAAACAGCGGGACCTTTAGGTACGCAGTATTTT. Translating gives CASSEAETAGPLGTQYF. V usage is TRBV6-1 and J usage is TRBJ2-3; 7 nucleotides match TRBD2. The germline CDR1 and CDR2 sequences are MNHNS and SASEGT. The trim removed 0 bases at V and 8 bases at J, leaving 14 bases unmatched. The CDR3 extends over 17 amino acids.

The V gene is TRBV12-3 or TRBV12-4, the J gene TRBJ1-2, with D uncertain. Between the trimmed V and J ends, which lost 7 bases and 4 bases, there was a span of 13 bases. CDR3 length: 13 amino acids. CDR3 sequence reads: CASIPWGGYGYTF. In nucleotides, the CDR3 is TGTGCCAGCATTCCCTGGGGAGGCTATGGCTACACCTTC.

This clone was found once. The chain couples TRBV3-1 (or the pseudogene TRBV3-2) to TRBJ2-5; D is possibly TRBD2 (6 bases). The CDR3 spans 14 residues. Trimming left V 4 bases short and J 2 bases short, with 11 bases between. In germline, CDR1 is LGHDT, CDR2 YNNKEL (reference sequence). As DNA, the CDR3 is TGTGCCAGCAGCCTTAGCGGTTTTCAAGAGACCCAGTACTTC. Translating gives CASSLSGFQETQYF.

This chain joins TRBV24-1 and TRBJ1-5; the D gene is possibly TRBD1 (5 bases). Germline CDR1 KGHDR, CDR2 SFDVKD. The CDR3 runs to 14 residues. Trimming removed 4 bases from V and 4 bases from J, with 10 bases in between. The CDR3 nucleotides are TGTGCCACCAGTGACCCCGGGACGAATCAGCCCCAGCATTTT. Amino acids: CATSDPGTNQPQHF.

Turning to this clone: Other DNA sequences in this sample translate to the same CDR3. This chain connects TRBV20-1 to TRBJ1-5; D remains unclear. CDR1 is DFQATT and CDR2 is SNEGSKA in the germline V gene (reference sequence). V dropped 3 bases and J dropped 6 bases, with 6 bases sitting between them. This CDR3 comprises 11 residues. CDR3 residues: CSARAGQPQHF. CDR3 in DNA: TGCAGTGCTAGGGCTGGTCAGCCCCAGCATTTT.

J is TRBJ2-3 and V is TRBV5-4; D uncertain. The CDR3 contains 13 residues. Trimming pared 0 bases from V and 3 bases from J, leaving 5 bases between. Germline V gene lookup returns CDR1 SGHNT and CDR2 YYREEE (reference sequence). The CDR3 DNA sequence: TGTGCCAGCAGCTTGGGTAGTACAGATACGCAGTATTTT. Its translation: CASSLGSTDTQYF.

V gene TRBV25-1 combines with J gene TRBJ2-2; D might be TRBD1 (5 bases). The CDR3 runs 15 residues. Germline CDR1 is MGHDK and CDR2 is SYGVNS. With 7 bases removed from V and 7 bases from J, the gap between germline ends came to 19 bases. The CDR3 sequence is CASKSTLIRGGELFF. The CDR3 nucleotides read TGTGCCAGCAAGTCTACCCTGATTAGGGGCGGGGAGCTGTTTTTT.

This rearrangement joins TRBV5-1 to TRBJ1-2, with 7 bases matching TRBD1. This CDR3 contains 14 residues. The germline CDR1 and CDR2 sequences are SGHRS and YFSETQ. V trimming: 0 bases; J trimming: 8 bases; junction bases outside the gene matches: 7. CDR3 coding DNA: TGCGCCAGCAGCTTGGCAGGGGGAACTTGGGGCTACACCTTC. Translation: CASSLAGGTWGYTF.

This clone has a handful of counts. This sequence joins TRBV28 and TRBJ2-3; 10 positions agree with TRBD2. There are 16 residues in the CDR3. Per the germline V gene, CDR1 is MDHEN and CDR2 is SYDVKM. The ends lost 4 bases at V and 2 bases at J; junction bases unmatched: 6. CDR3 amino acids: CASSSPAGGNTDTQYF. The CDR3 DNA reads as TGTGCCAGCAGTTCCCCAGCGGGGGGGAACACAGATACGCAGTATTTT.

DNA of the CDR3: TGTGCCAGCAGCTTTGAGGGACAGAAAGCTTTCTTT. Translating it yields CASSFEGQKAFF. The chain recombines TRBV7-8 with TRBJ1-1; 7 bases fit TRBD1. CDR1 is SGHVS and CDR2 is FQNEAQ in the germline V gene. Trimming at V came to 3 bases and at J to 9 bases, leaving 4 bases not matched to a gene. The CDR3 contains 12 residues.

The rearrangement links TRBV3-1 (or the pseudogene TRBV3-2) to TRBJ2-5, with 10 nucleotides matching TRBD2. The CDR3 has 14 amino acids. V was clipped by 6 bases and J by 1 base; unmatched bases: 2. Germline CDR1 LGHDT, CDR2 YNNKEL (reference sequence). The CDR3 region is CASSSGGLQETQYF. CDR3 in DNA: TGTGCCAGCAGTAGCGGGGGGCTCCAAGAGACCCAGTACTTC.

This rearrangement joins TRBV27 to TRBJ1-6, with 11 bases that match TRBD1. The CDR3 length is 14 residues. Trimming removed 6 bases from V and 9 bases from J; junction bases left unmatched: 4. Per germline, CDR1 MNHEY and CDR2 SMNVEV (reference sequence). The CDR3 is CASRTGTGGSPLHF. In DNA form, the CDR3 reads TGTGCCAGCAGAACCGGGACAGGGGGTTCACCCCTCCACTTT.

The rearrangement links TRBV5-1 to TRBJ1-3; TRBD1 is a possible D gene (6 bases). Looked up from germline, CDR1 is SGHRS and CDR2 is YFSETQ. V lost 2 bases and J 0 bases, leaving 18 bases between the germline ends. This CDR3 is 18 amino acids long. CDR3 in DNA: TGCGCCAGCAGCTTTGGAACAGGGAGGTCAAACTCTGGAAACACCATATATTTT. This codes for CASSFGTGRSNSGNTIYF.

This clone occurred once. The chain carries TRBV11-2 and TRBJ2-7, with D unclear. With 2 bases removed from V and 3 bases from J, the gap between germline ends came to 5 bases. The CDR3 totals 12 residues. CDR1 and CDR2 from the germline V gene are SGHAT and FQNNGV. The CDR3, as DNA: TGTGCCAGCAGCTTATACGGCTACGAGCAGTACTTC. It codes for CASSLYGYEQYF.

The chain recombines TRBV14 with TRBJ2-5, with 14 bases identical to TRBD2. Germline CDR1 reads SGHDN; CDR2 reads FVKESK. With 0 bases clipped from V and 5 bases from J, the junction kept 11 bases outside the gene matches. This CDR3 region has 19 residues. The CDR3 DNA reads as TGTGCCAGCAGCCAAGATTGGGGGACTAGCGGGGGCCTACGGGAGACCCAGTACTTC. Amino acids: CASSQDWGTSGGLRETQYF. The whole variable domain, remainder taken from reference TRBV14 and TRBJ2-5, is EAGVTQFPSHSVIEKGQTVTLRCDPISGHDNLYWYRRVMGKEIKFLLHFVKESKQDESGMPNNRFLAERTGGTYSTLKVQPAELEDSGVYFCASSQDWGTSGGLRETQYFGPGTRLLVL.

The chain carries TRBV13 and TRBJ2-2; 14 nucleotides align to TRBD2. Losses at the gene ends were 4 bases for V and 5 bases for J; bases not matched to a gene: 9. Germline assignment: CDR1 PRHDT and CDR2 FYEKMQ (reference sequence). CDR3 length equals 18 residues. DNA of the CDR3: TGTGCCAGCAGCTCCTACGGACTAGCGGGGGGACGAACCGGGGAGCTGTTTTTT. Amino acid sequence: CASSSYGLAGGRTGELFF.

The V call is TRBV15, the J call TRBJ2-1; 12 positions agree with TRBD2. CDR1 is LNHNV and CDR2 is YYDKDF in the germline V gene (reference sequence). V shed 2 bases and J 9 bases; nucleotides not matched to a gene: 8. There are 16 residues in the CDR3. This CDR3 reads CATSRKRLAGEGEQFF. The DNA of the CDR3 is TGTGCCACCAGCAGAAAGAGACTAGCGGGAGAAGGTGAGCAGTTCTTC.